This T cell receptor beta chain was recovered during a study of blood T cell repertoires in COVID-19. Study-level background: Samples came from the United States, Italy and Spain, spanning acute and convalescent COVID-19. The cDNA or gDNA used as material had been derived from T cells, B-cell-depleted T cells, or PBMCs.

In the original workflow: Estimates of nucleated cell counts were drawn from the amplification of reference gene primers. TCRdb's table, derived via immunoSEQ multiplex PCR, lists solely in-frame clones and lacks some. Clone size and the V and J calls come from that table; the DNA yielded D and trimming. The data hold roughly 62,000 clones, with 65% to 85% observed a single time. CDR3 length equals 15 residues. V shed 3 bases and J shed 13 bases, with 19 bases lying between them. Per the germline V gene, CDR1 is MNHEY and CDR2 is SVGAGI. The origin of this receptor is a woman older than 75 with active or convalescent COVID-19. The sample comprised peripheral blood. The V gene is TRBV6-5, the J gene TRBJ1-6; D might be TRBD1 (6 bases). This CDR3 reads CASSYWDKAPRPLHF. The CDR3 nucleotides are TGTGCCAGCAGTTATTGGGACAAAGCTCCCAGGCCCCTCCACTTT.